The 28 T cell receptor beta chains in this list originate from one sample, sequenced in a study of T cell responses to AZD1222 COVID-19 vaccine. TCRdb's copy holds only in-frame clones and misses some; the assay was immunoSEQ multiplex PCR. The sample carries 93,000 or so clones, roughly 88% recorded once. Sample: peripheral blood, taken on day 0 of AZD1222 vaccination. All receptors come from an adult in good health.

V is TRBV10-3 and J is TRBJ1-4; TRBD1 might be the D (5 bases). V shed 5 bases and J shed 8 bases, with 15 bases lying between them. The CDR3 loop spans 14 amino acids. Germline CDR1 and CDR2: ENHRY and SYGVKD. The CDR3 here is CAISSGQGLEKLFF. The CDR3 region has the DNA TGTGCCATCAGTTCGGGGCAGGGCCTCGAAAAACTGTTTTTT.

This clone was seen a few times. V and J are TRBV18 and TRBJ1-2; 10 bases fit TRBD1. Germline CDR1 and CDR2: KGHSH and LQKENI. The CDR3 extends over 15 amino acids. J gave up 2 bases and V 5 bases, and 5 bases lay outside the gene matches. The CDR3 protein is CASSTAGQGNYGYTF. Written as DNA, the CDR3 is TGTGCCAGCTCAACGGCGGGACAGGGGAACTATGGCTACACCTTC.

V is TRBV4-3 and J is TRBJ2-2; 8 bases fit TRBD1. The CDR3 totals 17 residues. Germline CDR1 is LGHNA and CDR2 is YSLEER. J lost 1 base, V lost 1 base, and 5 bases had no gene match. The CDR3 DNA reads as TGCGCCAGCAGCCAAGCTTTTGGGACAGGGAACACCGGGGAGCTGTTTTTT. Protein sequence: CASSQAFGTGNTGELFF.

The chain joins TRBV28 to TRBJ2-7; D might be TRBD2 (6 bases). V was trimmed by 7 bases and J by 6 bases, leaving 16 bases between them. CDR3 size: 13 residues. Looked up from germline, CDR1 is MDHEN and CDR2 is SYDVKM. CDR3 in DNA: TGTGCCAGCATCTTCGGTCAGGGAGGCGAGCAGTACTTC. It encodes CASIFGQGGEQYF.

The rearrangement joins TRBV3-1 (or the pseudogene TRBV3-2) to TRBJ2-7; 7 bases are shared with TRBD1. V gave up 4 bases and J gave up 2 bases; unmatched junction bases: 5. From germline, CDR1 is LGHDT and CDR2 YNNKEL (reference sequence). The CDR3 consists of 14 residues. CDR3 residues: CASSPGQATYEQYF. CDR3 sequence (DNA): TGTGCCAGCAGCCCTGGACAGGCAACCTACGAGCAGTACTTC.

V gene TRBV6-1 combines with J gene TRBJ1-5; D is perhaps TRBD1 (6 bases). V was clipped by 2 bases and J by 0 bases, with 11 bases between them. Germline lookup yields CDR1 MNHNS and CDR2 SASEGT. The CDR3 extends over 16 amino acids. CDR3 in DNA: TGTGCCAGCAGTGAATGGGCAGGGGATAGCAATCAGCCCCAGCATTTT. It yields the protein CASSEWAGDSNQPQHF.

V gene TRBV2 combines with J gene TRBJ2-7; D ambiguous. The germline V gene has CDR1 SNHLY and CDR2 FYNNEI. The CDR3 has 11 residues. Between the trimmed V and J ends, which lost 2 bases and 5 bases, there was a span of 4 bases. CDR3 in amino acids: CASSESHEQYF. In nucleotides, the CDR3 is TGTGCCAGCAGTGAATCCCACGAGCAGTACTTC.

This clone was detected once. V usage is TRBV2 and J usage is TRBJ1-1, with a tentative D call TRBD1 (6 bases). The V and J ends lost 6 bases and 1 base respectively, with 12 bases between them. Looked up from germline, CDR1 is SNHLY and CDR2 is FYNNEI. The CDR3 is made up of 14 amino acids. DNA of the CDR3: TGTGCCAGCAGGGACAGCCCCGCGAACACTGAAGCTTTCTTT. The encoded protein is CASRDSPANTEAFF.

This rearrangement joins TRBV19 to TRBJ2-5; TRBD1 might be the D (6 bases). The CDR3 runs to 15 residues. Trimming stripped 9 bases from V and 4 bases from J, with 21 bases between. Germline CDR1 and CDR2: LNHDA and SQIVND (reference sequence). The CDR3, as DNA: TGTGCCAGCCACCCATCCCATAGCAGGGGAGAGACCCAGTACTTC. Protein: CASHPSHSRGETQYF.

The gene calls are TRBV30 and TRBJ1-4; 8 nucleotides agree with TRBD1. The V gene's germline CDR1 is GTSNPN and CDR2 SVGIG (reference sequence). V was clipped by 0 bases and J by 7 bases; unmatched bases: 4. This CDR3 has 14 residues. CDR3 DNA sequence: TGTGCCTGGAGTGTCCAGGGGGCCGTTGAAAAACTGTTTTTT. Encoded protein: CAWSVQGAVEKLFF. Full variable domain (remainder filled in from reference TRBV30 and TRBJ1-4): SQTIHQWPATLVQPVGSPLSLECTVEGTSNPNLYWYRQAAGRGLQLLFYSVGIGQISSEVPQNLSASRPQDRQFILSSKKLLLSDSGFYLCAWSVQGAVEKLFFGSGTQLSVL.

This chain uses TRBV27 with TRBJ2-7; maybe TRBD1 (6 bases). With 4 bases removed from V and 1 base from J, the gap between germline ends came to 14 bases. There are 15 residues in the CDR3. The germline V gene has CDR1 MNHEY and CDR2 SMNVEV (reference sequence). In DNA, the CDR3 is TGTGCCAGCAGTTCAGAGGCCAGGGGATCCTACGAGCAGTACTTC. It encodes CASSSEARGSYEQYF.

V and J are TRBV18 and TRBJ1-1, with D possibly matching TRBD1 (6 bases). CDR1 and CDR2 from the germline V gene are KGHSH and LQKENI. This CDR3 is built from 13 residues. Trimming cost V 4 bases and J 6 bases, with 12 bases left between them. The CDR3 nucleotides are TGTGCCAGCTCACGTCGGGGGGCTGCTGAAGCTTTCTTT. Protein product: CASSRRGAAEAFF.

The CDR3 here is CAWSVQGGYTF. CDR3 in DNA: TGTGCCTGGAGTGTGCAGGGAGGCTACACCTTC. V is TRBV30 and J is TRBJ1-2; D might be TRBD1 (5 bases). V was pared by 0 bases and J by 8 bases, with 7 bases between. Per germline, CDR1 GTSNPN and CDR2 SVGIG (reference sequence). The CDR3 extends over 11 amino acids.

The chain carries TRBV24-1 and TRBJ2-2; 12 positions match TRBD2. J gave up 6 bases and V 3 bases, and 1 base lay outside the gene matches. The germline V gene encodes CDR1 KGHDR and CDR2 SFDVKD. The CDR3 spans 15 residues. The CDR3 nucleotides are TGTGCCACCAGTGATAGACTAGCGGGGGCCGGGGAGCTGTTTTTT. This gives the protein CATSDRLAGAGELFF.

The CDR3 protein is CASRASGTGAGYTF. The CDR3 DNA reads TGTGCCAGTAGAGCTTCTGGTACGGGGGCTGGCTACACCTTC. V gene TRBV19 combines with J gene TRBJ1-2; perhaps TRBD1 as D (6 bases). Trimming removed 6 bases at V and 7 bases at J, with 18 bases between. This CDR3 comprises 14 residues. Germline V gene sequence: CDR1 LNHDA, CDR2 SQIVND (reference sequence).

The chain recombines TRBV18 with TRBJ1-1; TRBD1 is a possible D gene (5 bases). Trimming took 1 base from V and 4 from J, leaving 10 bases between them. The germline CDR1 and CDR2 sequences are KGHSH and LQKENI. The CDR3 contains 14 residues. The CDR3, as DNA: TGTGCCAGCTCACCACGGGTTCAGGGCACTGAAGCTTTCTTT. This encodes CASSPRVQGTEAFF. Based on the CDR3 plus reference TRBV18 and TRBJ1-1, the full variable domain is NAGVMQNPRHLVRRRGQEARLRCSPMKGHSHVYWYRQLPEEGLKFMVYLQKENIIDESGMPKERFSAEFPKEGPSILRIQQVVRGDSAAYFCASSPRVQGTEAFFGQGTRLTVV.

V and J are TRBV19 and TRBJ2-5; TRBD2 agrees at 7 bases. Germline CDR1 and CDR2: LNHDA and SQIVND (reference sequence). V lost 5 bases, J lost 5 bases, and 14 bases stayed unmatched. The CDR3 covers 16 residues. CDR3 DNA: TGTGCCAGTAGTTGGTTGGGGGGGATGGCCCGGGAGACCCAGTACTTC. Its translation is CASSWLGGMARETQYF.

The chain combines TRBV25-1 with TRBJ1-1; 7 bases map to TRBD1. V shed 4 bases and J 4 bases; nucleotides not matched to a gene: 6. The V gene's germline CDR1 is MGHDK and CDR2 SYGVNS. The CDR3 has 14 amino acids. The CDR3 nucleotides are TGTGCCAGCAGTGTTGACAGGGCGAGCACTGAAGCTTTCTTT. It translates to CASSVDRASTEAFF.

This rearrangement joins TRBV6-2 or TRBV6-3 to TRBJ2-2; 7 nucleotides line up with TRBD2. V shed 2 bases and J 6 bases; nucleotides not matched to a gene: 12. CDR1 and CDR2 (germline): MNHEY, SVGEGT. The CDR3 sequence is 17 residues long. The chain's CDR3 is CASSYTLAAQSPGELFF. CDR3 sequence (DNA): TGTGCCAGCAGTTACACGCTAGCGGCCCAGAGCCCCGGGGAGCTGTTTTTT.

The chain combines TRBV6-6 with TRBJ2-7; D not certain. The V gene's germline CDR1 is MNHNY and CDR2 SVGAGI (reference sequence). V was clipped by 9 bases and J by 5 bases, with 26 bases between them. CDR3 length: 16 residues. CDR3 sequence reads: CARNFSLGSRLDEQYF. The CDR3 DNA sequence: TGTGCCAGAAATTTCTCCCTAGGCTCTAGGTTGGACGAGCAGTACTTC.

In DNA, the CDR3 is TGTGCCAGCTTACCGGCCTTGAACTATGGCTACACCTTC. Translated: CASLPALNYGYTF. The chain joins TRBV18 to TRBJ1-2; D call uncertain. The germline gives CDR1 KGHSH, CDR2 LQKENI. The CDR3 totals 13 residues. V lost 7 bases and J lost 2, with 11 bases in between. The full variable domain, completed using reference TRBV18 and TRBJ1-2, is NAGVMQNPRHLVRRRGQEARLRCSPMKGHSHVYWYRQLPEEGLKFMVYLQKENIIDESGMPKERFSAEFPKEGPSILRIQQVVRGDSAAYFCASLPALNYGYTFGSGTRLTVV.

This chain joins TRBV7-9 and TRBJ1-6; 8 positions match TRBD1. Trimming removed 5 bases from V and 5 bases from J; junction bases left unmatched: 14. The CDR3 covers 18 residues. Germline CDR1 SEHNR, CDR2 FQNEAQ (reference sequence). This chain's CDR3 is CASSDVGGGTGHNSPLHF. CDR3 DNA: TGTGCCAGCAGCGACGTGGGGGGAGGGACAGGCCATAATTCACCCCTCCACTTT.

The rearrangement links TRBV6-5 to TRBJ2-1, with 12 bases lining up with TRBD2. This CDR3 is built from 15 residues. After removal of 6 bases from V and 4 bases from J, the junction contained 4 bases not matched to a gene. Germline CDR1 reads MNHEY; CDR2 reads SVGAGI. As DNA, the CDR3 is TGTGCCAGCAGCTCCGGGACTAGCGGGTACAATGAGCAGTTCTTC. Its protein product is CASSSGTSGYNEQFF.

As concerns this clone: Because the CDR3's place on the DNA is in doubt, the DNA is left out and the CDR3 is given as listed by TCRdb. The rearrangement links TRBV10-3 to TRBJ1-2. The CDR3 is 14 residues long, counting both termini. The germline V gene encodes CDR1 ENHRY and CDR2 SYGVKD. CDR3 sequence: CAISGDFRGYGYTF.

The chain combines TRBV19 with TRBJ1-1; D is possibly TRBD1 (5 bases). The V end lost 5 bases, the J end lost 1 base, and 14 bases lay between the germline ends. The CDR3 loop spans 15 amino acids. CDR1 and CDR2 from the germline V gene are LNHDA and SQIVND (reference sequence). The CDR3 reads CASSRWGRANTEAFF. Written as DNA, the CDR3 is TGTGCCAGTAGTCGCTGGGGCCGAGCGAACACTGAAGCTTTCTTT.

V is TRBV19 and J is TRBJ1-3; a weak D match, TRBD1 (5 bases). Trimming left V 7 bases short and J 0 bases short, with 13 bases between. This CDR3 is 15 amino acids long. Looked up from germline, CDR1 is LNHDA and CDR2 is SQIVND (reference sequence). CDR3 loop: CASMGTYYSGNTIYF. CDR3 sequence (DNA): TGTGCCAGTATGGGGACGTATTACTCTGGAAACACCATATATTTT.

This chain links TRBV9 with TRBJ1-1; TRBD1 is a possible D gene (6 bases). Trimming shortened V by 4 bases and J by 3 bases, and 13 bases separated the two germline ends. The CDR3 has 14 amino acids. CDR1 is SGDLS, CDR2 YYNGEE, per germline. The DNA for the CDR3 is TGTGCCAGCAGCTTCGGGGGGGCGGACACTGAAGCTTTCTTT. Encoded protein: CASSFGGADTEAFF.

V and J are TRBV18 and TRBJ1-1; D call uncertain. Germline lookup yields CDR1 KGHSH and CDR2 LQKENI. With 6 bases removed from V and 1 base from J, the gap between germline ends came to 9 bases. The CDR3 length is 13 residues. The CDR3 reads CASSGDSNTEAFF. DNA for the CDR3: TGTGCCAGCTCGGGAGACTCGAACACTGAAGCTTTCTTT.